This is a list of T cell receptor beta chains from one sample in a study of shared clonotypes between healthy human individuals. Sequenced by immunoSEQ multiplex PCR; TCRdb stores in-frame clones only, minus some. Of 75,000 to 100,000 clones detected, more than 45% appear once; the ten largest clones hold roughly 16%. Specimen: PBMCs. These receptors all come from a woman between 40 and 50 years old in good health. Some clones in this sample may be carry-over from other donors' samples. Each CDR3 is given with its conserved first and last residue. A D gene is named only where the DNA matches it firmly. Not all rows give a size; the values are once, few, many and, for expanded clones, a class.

abundance	j_gene	v_gene	d_gene	CDR3aa	CDR3nt
-	TRBJ2-3	TRBV4-2	-	CASSSYQFDTQYF	TGTGCCAGCAGCAGCTACCAGTTCGATACGCAGTATTTT
-	TRBJ1-2	TRBV9	-	CASSPRGLGGGYTF	TGTGCCAGCAGCCCCCGTGGGCTCGGGGGTGGCTACACCTTC
-	TRBJ2-3	TRBV10-3	-	CAISDRDLTDTQYF	TGTGCCATCAGTGACAGGGATCTGACAGATACGCAGTATTTT
-	TRBJ2-5	TRBV11-3	-	CASSLGPRGETQYF	TGTGCCAGCAGCTTAGGACCGCGGGGAGAGACCCAGTACTTC
-	TRBJ1-1	TRBV2	-	CASSKHQDSTEAFF	TGTGCCAGCAGCAAACACCAGGATTCCACTGAAGCTTTCTTT
many	TRBJ1-2	TRBV30	-	CAWSVVGGYTF	TGTGCCTGGAGTGTGGTCGGGGGCTACACCTTC
-	TRBJ2-4	TRBV4-2	-	CASSPMGERGFDIQYF	TGTGCCAGCAGCCCCATGGGGGAGAGGGGGTTTGACATTCAGTACTTC
-	TRBJ1-1	TRBV30	TRBD1	CAWSPGQGSTEAFF	TGTGCCTGGAGCCCGGGACAGGGAAGCACTGAAGCTTTCTTT
many	TRBJ2-7	TRBV11-3	-	CASSSGTLVGEQYF	TGTGCCAGCAGTTCCGGGACTCTCGTCGGCGAGCAGTACTTC
-	TRBJ2-1	TRBV5-1	-	CASSPGVSSYNEQFF	TGCGCCAGCAGCCCGGGGGTGAGCTCCTACAATGAGCAGTTCTTC
many	TRBJ2-1	TRBV10-3	TRBD2	CAISGTSLGNEQFF	TGTGCCATCAGCGGGACTAGCCTGGGCAATGAGCAGTTCTTC